Presented here are 27 T cell receptor beta chains from one specimen sequenced in a study of vaccination effects on CD4 cells after COVID-19. Their specific antigens are unknown. Clones were sequenced by immunoSEQ multiplex PCR, and TCRdb holds only the in-frame ones, with some missing. This sample has around 30,000 clones, with 55% to 75% found just once. Sequencing in the ViraFEST assay came after antigen-specific CD4+ T cells had been expanded with viral peptide pools, which were used to stimulate PBMC. Culture proceeded for roughly ten days, and CD4+ T cells were then isolated. The sample consisted of CD4+ T cells from PBMCs cultured with HCoV-229E spike peptides, taken before COVID-19 vaccination. Receptors were obtained from a human donor who received a COVID-19 vaccine.

The chain employs TRBV28 and TRBJ1-2; 9 nucleotides match TRBD1. The CDR3 sequence is 15 residues long. Per the germline V gene, CDR1 is MDHEN and CDR2 is SYDVKM. The J segment lost 4 bases and the V segment lost 4 bases, leaving 7 bases of the junction unmatched. The CDR3 region has the DNA TGTGCCAGCAGTTCAGGGGACAGGGTCCGCTATGGCTACACCTTC. Translation gives CASSSGDRVRYGYTF.

This clone was seen more than once but under ten times. The chain combines TRBV28 with TRBJ1-1, with no clear D. Trimming removed 5 bases from V and 8 bases from J, with 15 bases in between. The V gene's germline CDR1 is MDHEN and CDR2 SYDVKM. The CDR3 spans 13 residues. The CDR3 is CASSRTWLAEAFF. For the CDR3, the DNA is TGTGCCAGCAGTCGAACTTGGTTGGCGGAAGCTTTCTTT.

V and J are TRBV19 and TRBJ2-1; D remains ambiguous. Germline V lookup: CDR1 LNHDA, CDR2 SQIVND (reference sequence). The CDR3 sequence is 15 residues long. V was clipped by 3 bases and J by 0 bases, with 9 bases between them. In nucleotides, the CDR3 is TGTGCCAGTAGTATGCCGCCCAACTCCTACAATGAGCAGTTCTTC. This encodes CASSMPPNSYNEQFF. The whole variable domain, remainder taken from reference TRBV19 and TRBJ2-1, is DGGITQSPKYLFRKEGQNVTLSCEQNLNHDAMYWYRQDPGQGLRLIYYSQIVNDFQKGDIAEGYSVSREKKESFPLTVTSAQKNPTAFYLCASSMPPNSYNEQFFGPGTRLTVL.

V gene TRBV20-1 combines with J gene TRBJ1-1; D is unresolved. This CDR3 has 11 residues. Germline assignment: CDR1 DFQATT and CDR2 SNEGSKA (reference sequence). V lost 3 bases, J lost 1 base, and 3 bases lay in between. The chain's CDR3 is CSARQNTEAFF. The CDR3, as DNA: TGCAGTGCTAGGCAGAACACTGAAGCTTTCTTT.

The chain carries TRBV13 and TRBJ1-2; D possibly corresponds to TRBD1 (5 bases). The CDR3 contains 14 residues. Germline values: CDR1 PRHDT, CDR2 FYEKMQ (reference sequence). V was cut by 2 bases and J by 5 bases, with 12 bases left in between. The chain's CDR3 is CASSLMGEEYGYTF. The CDR3 DNA reads TGTGCCAGCAGCTTAATGGGGGAAGAATATGGCTACACCTTC. The whole variable domain, filled in from reference TRBV13 and TRBJ1-2, reads AAGVIQSPRHLIKEKRETATLKCYPIPRHDTVYWYQQGPGQDPQFLISFYEKMQSDKGSIPDRFSAQQFSDYHSELNMSSLELGDSALYFCASSLMGEEYGYTFGSGTRLTVV.

J is TRBJ2-7 and V is TRBV10-2; 8 nucleotides align to TRBD1. Losses at the gene ends were 7 bases for V and 0 bases for J; bases not matched to a gene: 11. The CDR3 spans 16 residues. CDR1 is WSHSY and CDR2 is SAAADI in the germline V gene. The CDR3 sequence: CASTSPRGPYSYEQYF. The CDR3 coding sequence is TGCGCCAGCACTTCACCCAGGGGGCCCTACTCCTACGAGCAGTACTTC.

The chain links TRBV4-1 to TRBJ1-4; D is possibly TRBD1 (6 bases). V gave up 1 base and J gave up 5 bases, with 11 bases separating them. The germline V gene has CDR1 MGHRA and CDR2 YSYEKL. The CDR3 totals 15 residues. CDR3 amino acids: CASSQVQGPNEKLFF. DNA for the CDR3: TGCGCCAGCAGCCAAGTGCAGGGGCCAAATGAAAAACTGTTTTTT.

The chain employs TRBV11-2 and TRBJ1-2; TRBD1 might be the D (6 bases). Germline CDR1 is SGHAT and CDR2 is FQNNGV. The V end lost 3 bases, the J end lost 5 bases, and 25 bases lay between the germline ends. This CDR3 has 18 residues. CDR3: CASSFSVRGGAKSYGYTF. CDR3 DNA: TGTGCCAGCAGCTTCAGTGTTAGGGGGGGGGCGAAGTCTTATGGCTACACCTTC. Full variable domain (outside the CDR3, taken from reference TRBV11-2 and TRBJ1-2): EAGVAQSPRYKIIEKRQSVAFWCNPISGHATLYWYQQILGQGPKLLIQFQNNGVVDDSQLPKDRFSAERLKGVDSTLKIQPAKLEDSAVYLCASSFSVRGGAKSYGYTFGSGTRLTVV.

CDR3 sequence reads: CASSQDVGGSSGNTIYF. The CDR3, as DNA: TGCGCCAGCAGCCAAGATGTGGGAGGGAGCTCTGGAAACACCATATATTTT. The rearrangement uses TRBV4-3 and TRBJ1-3, with D unresolved. V lost 0 bases to trimming and J lost 0 bases, with 12 bases between them. The length of the CDR3 is 17 residues. Germline values: CDR1 LGHNA, CDR2 YSLEER.

The V call is TRBV7-2, the J call TRBJ1-5; 7 bases agree with TRBD1. The V gene's germline CDR1 is SGHTA and CDR2 FQGNSA. V was clipped by 5 bases and J by 2 bases; unmatched bases: 3. CDR3 size: 14 residues. CDR3 nucleotide sequence: TGTGCCAGCAGCCCCACAGGGGGCAATCAGCCCCAGCATTTT. It is translated as CASSPTGGNQPQHF.

This clone was detected only a few times. This CDR3 is CASSVTGEQYF. For the CDR3, the DNA is TGTGCCAGCAGCGTGACAGGGGAGCAGTACTTC. The chain uses TRBV11-2 and TRBJ2-7, with 7 positions matching TRBD1. This CDR3 has 11 amino acids. With 5 bases clipped from V and 7 bases from J, the junction kept 2 bases outside the gene matches. Germline V CDR1 and CDR2: SGHAT, FQNNGV.

This clone has more than one count but fewer than ten. The chain has TRBV2 and TRBJ2-2, with 7 bases aligning to TRBD2. The CDR3 sequence is 15 residues long. CDR1 is SNHLY and CDR2 is FYNNEI in the germline V gene. J was trimmed by 4 bases and V by 5 bases; bases with no gene match: 7. CDR3 nucleotides: TGTGCCAGCAGTCTGCGGGCGGGAGCCACCGGGGAGCTGTTTTTT. Its translation is CASSLRAGATGELFF.

V usage is TRBV4-3 and J usage is TRBJ2-1; TRBD1 agrees at 7 bases. CDR3 length: 18 amino acids. V lost 0 bases and J lost 10; bases outside the gene matches: 18. From germline, CDR1 is LGHNA and CDR2 YSLEER. DNA of the CDR3: TGCGCCAGCAGCCAAGATCTAAGGGGGCTCCAACCCTTAGGCGAGCAGTTCTTC. Amino acid sequence: CASSQDLRGLQPLGEQFF.

The chain carries TRBV18 and TRBJ2-3, with 10 bases that match TRBD2. CDR3 length: 16 amino acids. The germline V gene has CDR1 KGHSH and CDR2 LQKENI. Germline trimming cut 3 bases from V and 2 bases from J; bases unmatched to any gene: 5. The DNA of the CDR3 is TGTGCCAGCTCACCTCCGACTAGCGGGTTCACAGATACGCAGTATTTT. Translated: CASSPPTSGFTDTQYF.

The chain uses TRBV5-6 and TRBJ2-5; 11 bases line up with TRBD2. There are 15 residues in the CDR3. Germline-derived CDR1 and CDR2 are SGHDT and YYEEEE. Germline trimming cut 0 bases from V and 4 bases from J; bases unmatched to any gene: 2. CDR3 loop: CASSLGLAGRETQYF. DNA for the CDR3: TGTGCCAGCAGCTTGGGACTAGCGGGGCGAGAGACCCAGTACTTC.

The chain recombines TRBV2 with TRBJ1-5, with unresolved D. Germline V gives CDR1 SNHLY, CDR2 FYNNEI. V was clipped by 6 bases and J by 6 bases, with 9 bases between them. The CDR3 has 12 residues. The CDR3 loop reads CASRGSSQPQHF. CDR3 nucleotides: TGTGCCAGCAGGGGCTCGTCTCAGCCCCAGCATTTT. Complete variable domain (other parts from reference TRBV2 and TRBJ1-5): EPEVTQTPSHQVTQMGQEVILRCVPISNHLYFYWYRQILGQKVEFLVSFYNNEISEKSEIFDDQFSVERPDGSNFTLKIRSTKLEDSAMYFCASRGSSQPQHFGDGTRLSIL.

The V gene is TRBV10-3, the J gene TRBJ2-6; weak D call: TRBD2 (6 bases). Per germline, CDR1 ENHRY and CDR2 SYGVKD. V was cut by 7 bases and J by 4 bases, with 20 bases left in between. CDR3 length: 17 residues. The CDR3 DNA is TGTGCCATCAAGGAGGGAGAGGCCCGCCCCGGGGCCAACGTCCTGACTTTC. It translates to CAIKEGEARPGANVLTF.

V usage is TRBV9 and J usage is TRBJ2-7; 7 bases agree with TRBD2. V lost 4 bases and J lost 2; bases outside the gene matches: 6. This CDR3 has 14 residues. The germline gives CDR1 SGDLS, CDR2 YYNGEE. CDR3 coding DNA: TGTGCCAGCAGCTTCGGACTAGAGACCTACGAGCAGTACTTC. This encodes CASSFGLETYEQYF.

This clone was detected only once. The chain employs TRBV5-5 and TRBJ2-7; 12 positions match TRBD2. The junction had 2 bases not matched to a gene; V was cut back by 1 base and J by 3 bases. There are 15 residues in the CDR3. Germline V CDR1 and CDR2: SGHKS, YYEKEE (reference sequence). CDR3 sequence (DNA): TGTGCCAGCAGCTTGACTAGCGGGGGGATCTACGAGCAGTACTTC. Protein sequence: CASSLTSGGIYEQYF. The complete variable domain, with remaining parts taken from reference TRBV5-5 and TRBJ2-7, reads DAGVTQSPTHLIKTRGQQVTLRCSPISGHKSVSWYQQVLGQGPQFIFQYYEKEERGRGNFPDRFSARQFPNYSSELNVNALLLGDSALYLCASSLTSGGIYEQYFGPGTRLTVT.

This clone has only a few counts. This sequence joins TRBV3-1 (or the pseudogene TRBV3-2) and TRBJ1-1; no firm D call. This CDR3 region has 13 residues. The germline V and J ends were trimmed by 4 bases and 1 base, with 7 bases remaining between them. The germline V gene encodes CDR1 LGHDT and CDR2 YNNKEL (reference sequence). The CDR3 region has the DNA TGTGCCAGCAGCCCGCAATGGAACACTGAAGCTTTCTTT. Its translation: CASSPQWNTEAFF.

The chain couples TRBV5-4 to TRBJ1-1, with TRBD1 matching over 8 bases. The CDR3 is made up of 16 amino acids. Germline CDR1 SGHNT, CDR2 YYREEE (reference sequence). Germline trimming cut 3 bases from V and 5 bases from J; bases unmatched to any gene: 12. The CDR3 spells CASSSQGQGARTEAFF. The CDR3 nucleotides are TGTGCCAGCAGCTCCCAGGGGCAGGGGGCGAGGACTGAAGCTTTCTTT.

V and J are TRBV3-1 (or the pseudogene TRBV3-2) and TRBJ2-3; D perhaps matches TRBD2 (6 bases). V dropped 4 bases and J dropped 1 base, with 15 bases sitting between them. This CDR3 comprises 16 residues. CDR1 is LGHDT, CDR2 YNNKEL, per germline (reference sequence). The CDR3 DNA reads TGTGCCAGCAGCCGGGGGGTACTAGGGGGCACAGATACGCAGTATTTT. Encoded protein: CASSRGVLGGTDTQYF.

Within the sample, this clone is medium-sized. The rearrangement joins TRBV10-3 to TRBJ2-1; D is undetermined. The CDR3 has 13 amino acids. CDR1 is ENHRY, CDR2 SYGVKD, per germline. V was pared by 6 bases and J by 6 bases, with 12 bases between. CDR3 sequence reads: CAISQVAPNEQFF. The CDR3, as DNA: TGTGCCATCAGCCAGGTAGCCCCCAATGAGCAGTTCTTC.

The chain carries TRBV6-2 or TRBV6-3 and TRBJ1-3; D unclear. CDR1 and CDR2 (germline): MNHEY, SVGEGT. V lost 0 bases to trimming and J lost 4 bases, with 10 bases between them. The CDR3 runs to 15 residues. The CDR3, as DNA: TGTGCCAGCAGTTACTCGCCAGGTCTGGGAAACACCATATATTTT. Protein: CASSYSPGLGNTIYF.

This chain joins TRBV5-4 and TRBJ2-5, with a tentative D call TRBD2 (7 bases). Per the germline V gene, CDR1 is SGHNT and CDR2 is YYREEE (reference sequence). Trimming pared 4 bases from V and 5 bases from J, leaving 21 bases between. This CDR3 is 16 amino acids long. The CDR3 bases are TGTGCCAGCAGCAGGGGGGGCGGGGGCAATGAGGAGACCCAGTACTTC. Translated, it gives CASSRGGGGNEETQYF.

This clone was seen repeatedly, ten times or more. The chain couples TRBV2 to TRBJ2-1, with D possibly called TRBD1 or TRBD2 (5 bases each). There are 15 residues in the CDR3. Germline assignment: CDR1 SNHLY and CDR2 FYNNEI. Trimming stripped 6 bases from V and 0 bases from J, with 12 bases between. CDR3 sequence (DNA): TGTGCCAGCAGCGGGACGAGATTCTCCTACAATGAGCAGTTCTTC. Translated, it gives CASSGTRFSYNEQFF.

In its sample, this clone was seen a few times. The chain joins TRBV7-9 to TRBJ2-1; 8 nucleotides align to TRBD2. Trimming cost V 0 bases and J 4 bases; bases outside gene matches: 5. The CDR3 extends over 16 amino acids. From germline, CDR1 is SEHNR and CDR2 FQNEAQ (reference sequence). The CDR3 nucleotides are TGTGCCAGCAGCTTAGCGCGGGGGGCTGGGTACAATGAGCAGTTCTTC. Protein: CASSLARGAGYNEQFF.